This TCR beta chain appears in the sequencing data of a study of vaccination and CD4 T cells after COVID-19. For the study at large: By nasal swab PCR, the convalescent patients were SARS-CoV-2 positive, with under 10 mild cases and one severe. Post-COVID sampling occurred a median approximately 100 days after diagnosis (range 35 to 161). The interval from dose two to post-vaccine sampling had a median of approximately 70 days, and it ranged from 14 to 241. Study observations and caveats: For convalescent patients, 304 of the 307 vaccine-specific clones analyzed were classified as spike mono-reactive.

A few counts support this clonotype. Its antigen is undetermined. The V gene's germline CDR1 is ENHRY and CDR2 SYGVKD. Trimming cost V 0 bases and J 5 bases; bases outside gene matches: 6. There are 15 residues in the CDR3. Treatment of the sample: approximately 11-day PBMC culture with coronavirus spike peptide pools or control peptides (ViraFEST assay). Sequenced with the Oncomine TCR Beta short-read assay was DNA taken from cultured CD4+ T cells. TCRdb reprocessed the PCR reads with MiXCR, giving one entry per CDR3 protein. The sample includes about 15,000 distinct CDR3 sequences, roughly 53% of them seen just once.

This TCR was recovered from a human donor who had recovered from COVID-19. Sequenced material: CD4+ T cells from blood, cultured in vitro, taken before SARS-CoV-2 vaccination. The chain uses TRBV10-3 and TRBJ2-5, with 7 bases fitting TRBD2. CDR3 protein: CAISESPDGGETQYF. The CDR3 DNA follows: TGTGCCATCAGTGAGTCGCCAGACGGGGGGGAGACCCAGTACTTC.